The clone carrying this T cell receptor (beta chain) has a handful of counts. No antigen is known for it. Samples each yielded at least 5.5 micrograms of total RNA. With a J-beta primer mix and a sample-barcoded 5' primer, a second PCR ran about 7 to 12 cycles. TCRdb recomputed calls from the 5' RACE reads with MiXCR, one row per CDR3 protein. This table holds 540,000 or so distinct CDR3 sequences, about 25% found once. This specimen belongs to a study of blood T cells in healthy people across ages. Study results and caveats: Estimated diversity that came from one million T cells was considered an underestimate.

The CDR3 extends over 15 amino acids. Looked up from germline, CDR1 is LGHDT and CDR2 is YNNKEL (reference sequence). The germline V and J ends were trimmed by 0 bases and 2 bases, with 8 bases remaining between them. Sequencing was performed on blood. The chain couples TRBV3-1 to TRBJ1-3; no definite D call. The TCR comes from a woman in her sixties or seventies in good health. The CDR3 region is CASSQDLSAGNTIYF. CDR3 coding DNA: TGTGCCAGCAGCCAAGATCTCTCCGCTGGAAACACCATATATTTT.